Shown below are 7 T cell receptor beta chains from a single sample sequenced in a study of human T cells and chemical hapten exposure. Via MiXCR, TCRdb re-called the RACE reads, giving one row per CDR3 protein. The sample lists about 120,000 distinct CDR3 sequences, 12% to 15% occurring once. Indicated time point: patch test 1, 2 weeks after DPC sensitization. As for treatment: therapeutic diphenylcyclopropenone sensitization with weekly scalp DPC. Sample: whole blood, taken in connection with sensitization to the hapten diphenylcyclopropenone (DPC). The receptors come from a man between 18 and 29 years old with alopecia areata. Some clones in this sample may be carry-over from other donors' samples.

DNA of the CDR3: TGCGCCAGCAGCCTCGGACAGGCCACCTACGAGCAGTACTTC. Its translation: CASSLGQATYEQYF. V gene TRBV4-3 combines with J gene TRBJ2-7; 7 bases fit TRBD1. Trimming at V came to 4 bases and at J to 2 bases, leaving 5 bases not matched to a gene. The CDR3 sequence is 14 residues long. CDR1 is LGHNA and CDR2 is YSLEER in the germline V gene.

J is TRBJ1-2 and V is TRBV14; 7 bases line up with TRBD1. The V gene end was trimmed by 4 bases and the J gene end by 3 bases; junction bases not matched to a gene: 5. Germline assignment: CDR1 SGHDN and CDR2 FVKESK. The CDR3 covers 14 residues. The CDR3 spells CASSRGGWDYGYTF. Written as DNA, the CDR3 is TGTGCCAGCAGCCGAGGGGGCTGGGACTATGGCTACACCTTC.

This clonotype was counted only a few times. The V gene is TRBV5-1, the J gene TRBJ2-5; 7 nucleotides agree with TRBD2. V was clipped by 2 bases and J by 4 bases; unmatched bases: 5. Germline V gene sequence: CDR1 SGHRS, CDR2 YFSETQ. CDR3 length equals 14 residues. In DNA form, the CDR3 reads TGCGCCAGCAGCTTAGGGAGGGGCCGAGAGACCCAGTACTTC. Translated: CASSLGRGRETQYF.

The chain uses TRBV11-2 and TRBJ1-1; D is uncertain. Germline loops: CDR1 SGHAT, CDR2 FQNNGV. V lost 0 bases and J lost 6, with 17 bases in between. The CDR3 loop spans 16 amino acids. In nucleotides, the CDR3 is TGTGCCAGCAGCTTAGATTTCCGGGGAGGCCAGCCTGAAGCTTTCTTT. Protein: CASSLDFRGGQPEAFF.

This chain uses TRBV29-1 with TRBJ1-1; TRBD1 matches 8 bases. CDR3 length: 13 amino acids. The V gene's germline CDR1 is SQVTM and CDR2 ANQGSEA. J lost 2 bases, V lost 5 bases, and 4 bases had no gene match. The CDR3: CSVRTGFNTEAFF. The CDR3 coding sequence is TGCAGCGTTCGGACAGGGTTTAACACTGAAGCTTTCTTT.

This chain uses TRBV20-1 with TRBJ2-2; D not certain. Germline CDR1 reads DFQATT; CDR2 reads SNEGSKA (reference sequence). V was pared by 3 bases and J by 4 bases, with 9 bases between. The length of the CDR3 is 13 residues. For the CDR3, the DNA is TGCAGTGCTAGCGGGCCGAGCACCGGGGAGCTGTTTTTT. As protein: CSASGPSTGELFF.

This clonotype was observed a few times. The chain carries TRBV19 and TRBJ1-2, with D uncertain. CDR3 length: 12 amino acids. From germline, CDR1 is LNHDA and CDR2 SQIVND (reference sequence). The V and J ends lost 5 bases and 5 bases respectively, with 9 bases between them. The CDR3 loop reads CASSRTEYGYTF. The CDR3 DNA is TGTGCCAGTAGTCGGACGGAGTATGGCTACACCTTC.